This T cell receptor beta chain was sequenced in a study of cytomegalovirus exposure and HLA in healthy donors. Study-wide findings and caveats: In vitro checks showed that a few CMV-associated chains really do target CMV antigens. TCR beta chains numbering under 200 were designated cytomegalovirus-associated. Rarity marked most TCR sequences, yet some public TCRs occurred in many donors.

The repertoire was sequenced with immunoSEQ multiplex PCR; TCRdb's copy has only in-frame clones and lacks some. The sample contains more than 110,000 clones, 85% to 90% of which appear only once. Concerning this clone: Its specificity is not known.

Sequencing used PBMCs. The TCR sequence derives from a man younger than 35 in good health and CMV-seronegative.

The CDR3 sequence: CASSPRLELGYEQYF. CDR3 bases: TGTGCCAGCAGTCCTCGACTAGAACTCGGCTACGAGCAGTACTTC. The chain joins TRBV27 to TRBJ2-7; possible D gene TRBD2, 6 bases. V was cut by 5 bases and J by 3 bases, with 17 bases left in between. This CDR3 comprises 15 residues. The germline V gene has CDR1 MNHEY and CDR2 SMNVEV (reference sequence).